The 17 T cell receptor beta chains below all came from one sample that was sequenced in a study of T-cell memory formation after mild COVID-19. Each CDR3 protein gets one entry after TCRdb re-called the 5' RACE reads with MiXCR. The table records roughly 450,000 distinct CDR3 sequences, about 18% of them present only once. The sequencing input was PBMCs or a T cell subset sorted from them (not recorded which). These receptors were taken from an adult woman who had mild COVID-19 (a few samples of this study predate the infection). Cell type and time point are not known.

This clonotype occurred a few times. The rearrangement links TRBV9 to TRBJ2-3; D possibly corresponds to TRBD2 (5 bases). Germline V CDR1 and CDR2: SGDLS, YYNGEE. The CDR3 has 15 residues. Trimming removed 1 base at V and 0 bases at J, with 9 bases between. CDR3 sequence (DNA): TGTGCCAGCAGCGTAATGAGCGGTAGCACAGATACGCAGTATTTT. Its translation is CASSVMSGSTDTQYF. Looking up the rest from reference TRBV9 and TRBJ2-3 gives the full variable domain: DSGVTQTPKHLITATGQRVTLRCSPRSGDLSVYWYQQSLDQGLQFLIQYYNGEERAKGNILERFSAQQFPDLHSELNLSSLELGDSALYFCASSVMSGSTDTQYFGPGTRLTVL.

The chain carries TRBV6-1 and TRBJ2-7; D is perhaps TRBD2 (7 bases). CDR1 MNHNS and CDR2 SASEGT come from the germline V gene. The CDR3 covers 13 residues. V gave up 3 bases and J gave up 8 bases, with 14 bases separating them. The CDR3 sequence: CASSEGGPTQQYF. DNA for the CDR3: TGTGCCAGCAGTGAGGGGGGGCCGACGCAGCAGTACTTC.

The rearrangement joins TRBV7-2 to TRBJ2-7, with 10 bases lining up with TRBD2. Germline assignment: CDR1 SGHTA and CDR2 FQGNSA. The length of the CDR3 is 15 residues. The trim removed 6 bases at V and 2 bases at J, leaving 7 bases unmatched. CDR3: CASRPAGGGAYEQYF. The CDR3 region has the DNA TGTGCCAGCAGACCAGCGGGAGGGGGAGCCTACGAGCAGTACTTC.

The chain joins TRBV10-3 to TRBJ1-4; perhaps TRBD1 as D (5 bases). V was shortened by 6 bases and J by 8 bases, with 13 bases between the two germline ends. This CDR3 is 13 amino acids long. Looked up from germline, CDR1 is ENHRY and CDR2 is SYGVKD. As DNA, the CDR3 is TGTGCCATCAGAGAAGGGGTTGAGGAAAAACTGTTTTTT. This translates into CAIREGVEEKLFF.

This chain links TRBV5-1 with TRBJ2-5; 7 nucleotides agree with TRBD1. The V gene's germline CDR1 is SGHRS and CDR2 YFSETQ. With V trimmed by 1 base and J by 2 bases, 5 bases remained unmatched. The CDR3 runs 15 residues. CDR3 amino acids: CASSLSTGVQETQYF. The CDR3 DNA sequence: TGCGCCAGCAGCTTGTCCACAGGGGTACAAGAGACCCAGTACTTC.

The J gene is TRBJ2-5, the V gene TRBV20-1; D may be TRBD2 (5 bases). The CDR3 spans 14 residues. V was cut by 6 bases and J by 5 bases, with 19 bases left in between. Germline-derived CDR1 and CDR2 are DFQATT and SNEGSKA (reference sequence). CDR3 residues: CSATQPGMGETQYF. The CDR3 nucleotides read TGCAGTGCAACTCAGCCGGGGATGGGGGAGACCCAGTACTTC.

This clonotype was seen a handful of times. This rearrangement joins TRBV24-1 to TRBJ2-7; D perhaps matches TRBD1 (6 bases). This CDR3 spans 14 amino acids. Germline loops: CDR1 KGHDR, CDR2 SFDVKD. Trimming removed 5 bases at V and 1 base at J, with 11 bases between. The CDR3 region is CATSASGTSYEQYF. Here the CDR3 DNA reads TGTGCCACCAGTGCATCCGGGACATCCTACGAGCAGTACTTC.

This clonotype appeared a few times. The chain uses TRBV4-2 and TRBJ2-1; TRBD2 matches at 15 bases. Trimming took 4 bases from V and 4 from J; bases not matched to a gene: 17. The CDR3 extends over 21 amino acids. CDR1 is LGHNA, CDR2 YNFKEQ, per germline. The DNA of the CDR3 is TGTGCCAGCAGCCTATCCAACCAGGGACTAGCGGGAGGAGGACAGTACAATGAGCAGTTCTTC. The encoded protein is CASSLSNQGLAGGGQYNEQFF.

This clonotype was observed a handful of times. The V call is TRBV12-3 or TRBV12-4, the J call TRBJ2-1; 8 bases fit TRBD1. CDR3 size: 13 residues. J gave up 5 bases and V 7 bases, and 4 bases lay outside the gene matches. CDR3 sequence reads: CASIQGGNNEQFF. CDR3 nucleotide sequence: TGTGCCAGCATACAGGGGGGAAACAATGAGCAGTTCTTC.

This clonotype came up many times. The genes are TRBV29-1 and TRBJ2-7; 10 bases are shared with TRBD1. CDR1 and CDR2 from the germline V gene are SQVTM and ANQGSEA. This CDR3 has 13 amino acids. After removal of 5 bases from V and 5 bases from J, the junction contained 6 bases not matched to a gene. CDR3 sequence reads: CSVYGTGVHEQYF. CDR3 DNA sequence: TGCAGCGTTTACGGGACAGGGGTCCACGAGCAGTACTTC.

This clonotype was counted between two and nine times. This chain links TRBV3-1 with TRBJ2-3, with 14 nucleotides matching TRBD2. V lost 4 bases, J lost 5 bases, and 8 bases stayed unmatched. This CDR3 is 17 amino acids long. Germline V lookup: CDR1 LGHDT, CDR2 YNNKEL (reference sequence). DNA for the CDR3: TGTGCCAGCAGCCCACCGGGACTAGCGGGAGATCAAGATACGCAGTATTTT. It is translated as CASSPPGLAGDQDTQYF.

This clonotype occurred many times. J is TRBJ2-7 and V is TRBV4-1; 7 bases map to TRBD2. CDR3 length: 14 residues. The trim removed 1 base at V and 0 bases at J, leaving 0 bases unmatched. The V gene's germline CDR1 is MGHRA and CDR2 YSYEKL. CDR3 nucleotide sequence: TGCGCCAGCAGCCAAGGGACTAGCTCCTACGAGCAGTACTTC. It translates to CASSQGTSSYEQYF.

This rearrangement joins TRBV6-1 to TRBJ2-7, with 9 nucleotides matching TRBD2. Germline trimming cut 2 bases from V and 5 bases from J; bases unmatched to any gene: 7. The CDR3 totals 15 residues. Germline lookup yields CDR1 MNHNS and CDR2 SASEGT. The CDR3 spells CASSESASGAHEQYF. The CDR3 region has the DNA TGTGCCAGCAGTGAATCGGCTAGCGGGGCCCACGAGCAGTACTTC.

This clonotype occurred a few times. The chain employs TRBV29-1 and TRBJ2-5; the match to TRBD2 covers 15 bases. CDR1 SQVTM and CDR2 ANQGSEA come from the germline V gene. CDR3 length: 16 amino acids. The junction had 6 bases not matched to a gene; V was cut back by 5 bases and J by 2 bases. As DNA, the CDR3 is TGCAGCGTTCAGGGACTAGCGGGGGGAAATCAAGAGACCCAGTACTTC. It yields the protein CSVQGLAGGNQETQYF. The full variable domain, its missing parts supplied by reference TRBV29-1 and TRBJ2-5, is SAVISQKPSRDICQRGTSLTIQCQVDSQVTMMFWYRQQPGQSLTLIATANQGSEATYESGFVIDKFPISRPNLTFSTLTVSNMSPEDSSIYLCSVQGLAGGNQETQYFGPGTRLLVL.

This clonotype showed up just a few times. The CDR3: CASSWTPQGVSNYGYTF. The DNA of the CDR3 is TGCGCCAGCAGCTGGACACCCCAGGGGGTTTCTAACTATGGCTACACCTTC. The rearrangement joins TRBV5-1 to TRBJ1-2; 7 nucleotides align to TRBD1. The CDR3 totals 17 residues. CDR1 SGHRS and CDR2 YFSETQ come from the germline V gene. Trimming cost V 3 bases and J 0 bases; bases outside gene matches: 11. The full variable domain, its missing parts supplied by reference TRBV5-1 and TRBJ1-2, is KAGVTQTPRYLIKTRGQQVTLSCSPISGHRSVSWYQQTPGQGLQFLFEYFSETQRNKGNFPGRFSGRQFSNSRSEMNVSTLELGDSALYLCASSWTPQGVSNYGYTFGSGTRLTVV.

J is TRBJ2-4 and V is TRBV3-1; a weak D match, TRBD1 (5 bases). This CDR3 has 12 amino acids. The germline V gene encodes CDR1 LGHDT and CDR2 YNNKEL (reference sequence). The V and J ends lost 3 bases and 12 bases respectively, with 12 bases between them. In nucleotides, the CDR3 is TGTGCCAGCAGCCATGGGGCCGGTAATCAGTACTTC. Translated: CASSHGAGNQYF.

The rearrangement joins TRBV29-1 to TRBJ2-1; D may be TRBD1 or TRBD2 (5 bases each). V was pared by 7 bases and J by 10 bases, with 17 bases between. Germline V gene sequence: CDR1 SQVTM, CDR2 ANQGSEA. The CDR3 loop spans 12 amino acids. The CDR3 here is CSADMGVGEQFF. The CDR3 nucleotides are TGCAGCGCCGACATGGGGGTGGGGGAGCAGTTCTTC.